These 31 T cell receptor beta chains originate from one sample sequenced in a study of tumor-infiltrating lymphocytes in localized non-small cell lung cancer. The method was immunoSEQ multiplex PCR; TCRdb's version includes in-frame clones alone and lacks a portion of them. The table records about 6,700 clones, around 78% of them present only once. The sample taken for sequencing was uninvolved lung tissue not adjacent to the tumor. Every receptor here comes from a human donor with non-small cell lung cancer.

The chain carries TRBV5-6 and TRBJ1-3; D gene unclear. The CDR3 runs 15 residues. Germline V lookup: CDR1 SGHDT, CDR2 YYEEEE. V lost 1 base, J lost 0 bases, and 8 bases lay in between. The CDR3 region is CASSLQAHSGNTIYF. The CDR3 DNA reads as TGTGCCAGCAGCTTGCAGGCTCACTCTGGAAACACCATATATTTT.

The genes are TRBV18 and TRBJ1-1; D gene ambiguous. This CDR3 spans 13 amino acids. The V gene lost 3 bases and the J gene lost 4 bases, with 9 bases spanning the gap. Per germline, CDR1 KGHSH and CDR2 LQKENI. The CDR3 is CASSPRESTEAFF. CDR3 coding DNA: TGTGCCAGCTCACCTCGGGAGTCCACTGAAGCTTTCTTT.

The chain recombines TRBV7-9 with TRBJ2-7, with unresolved D. Germline assignment: CDR1 SEHNR and CDR2 FQNEAQ (reference sequence). CDR3 length: 13 residues. V was cut by 2 bases and J by 4 bases, with 9 bases left in between. In nucleotides, the CDR3 is TGTGCCAGCAGCTTAACAACGGGTTACGAGCAGTACTTC. Its translation is CASSLTTGYEQYF.

This sequence joins TRBV5-4 and TRBJ1-3, with D possibly matching TRBD1 (6 bases). The CDR3 runs to 15 residues. Germline-derived CDR1 and CDR2 are SGHNT and YYREEE (reference sequence). V lost 2 bases, J lost 2 bases, and 11 bases lay in between. CDR3 region: CASSFGGPTGNTIYF. DNA for the CDR3: TGTGCCAGCAGCTTCGGGGGCCCGACTGGAAACACCATATATTTT.

V and J are TRBV28 and TRBJ2-7; a possible D gene is TRBD1 (7 bases). Germline V gene sequence: CDR1 MDHEN, CDR2 SYDVKM. The CDR3 extends over 14 amino acids. V was cut by 6 bases and J by 1 base, with 13 bases left in between. The DNA for the CDR3 is TGTGCCAGCAGGCGTTCAGGGGGGTCCTACGAGCAGTACTTC. Protein sequence: CASRRSGGSYEQYF.

V gene TRBV19 combines with J gene TRBJ2-3, with D hard to call. The V gene's germline CDR1 is LNHDA and CDR2 SQIVND (reference sequence). The V end was cut by 4 bases, the J end by 1 base, with 9 bases between. The length of the CDR3 is 14 residues. The CDR3 sequence is CASSTWSRTDTQYF. The CDR3 DNA follows: TGTGCCAGTAGTACCTGGAGCCGCACAGATACGCAGTATTTT.

The V and J genes are TRBV7-6 and TRBJ2-3; either TRBD1 or TRBD2 may fit D (5 bases each). The CDR3 is made up of 15 amino acids. The germline V gene has CDR1 SGHVS and CDR2 FNYEAQ. V was shortened by 5 bases and J by 0 bases, with 12 bases between the two germline ends. CDR3 bases: TGTGCCAGCAGCGCCGGGACGGTTAGCACAGATACGCAGTATTTT. Protein product: CASSAGTVSTDTQYF.

The V gene is TRBV7-9, the J gene TRBJ2-5; 8 nucleotides match TRBD2. The CDR3 is 15 residues long. The trim removed 5 bases at V and 5 bases at J, leaving 10 bases unmatched. Germline V gene data show CDR1 as SEHNR and CDR2 as FQNEAQ (reference sequence). The CDR3 DNA reads as TGTGCCAGCAGCCATGGGACTAGTTTTGCCGAGACCCAGTACTTC. The encoded protein is CASSHGTSFAETQYF. Variable domain in full (rest from reference TRBV7-9 and TRBJ2-5): DTGVSQNPRHKITKRGQNVTFRCDPISEHNRLYWYRQTLGQGPEFLTYFQNEAQLEKSRLLSDRFSAERPKGSFSTLEIQRTEQGDSAMYLCASSHGTSFAETQYFGPGTRLLVL.

This clone was found once. The chain employs TRBV6-7 and TRBJ1-5; D uncertain. TRBV6-7 is an ORF for which the function is uncertain. The CDR3 covers 16 residues. V dropped 8 bases and J dropped 0 bases, with 17 bases sitting between them. The CDR3 DNA reads as TGTGCCAGCTCCTCCCTGGCTAACGATAGCAATCAGCCCCAGCATTTT. Encoded protein: CASSSLANDSNQPQHF.

The J gene is TRBJ1-1, the V gene TRBV5-1; no clear D. Deletions cut 0 bases from V and 5 bases from J, with 11 bases between. The CDR3 spans 14 residues. Germline values: CDR1 SGHRS, CDR2 YFSETQ. In DNA, the CDR3 is TGCGCCAGCAGCTTGGACCCCATATCGACTGAAGCTTTCTTT. It translates to CASSLDPISTEAFF.

This clone has more than one count but fewer than ten. The rearrangement joins TRBV7-2 to TRBJ2-7, with no clear D. The V gene's germline CDR1 is SGHTA and CDR2 FQGNSA. The CDR3 is 15 amino acids. V was trimmed by 1 base and J by 7 bases, leaving 17 bases between them. In nucleotides, the CDR3 is TGTGCCAGCAGCTTAGAGGTGGCAGGACCTCGGGAGCAGTACTTC. This encodes CASSLEVAGPREQYF.

The chain has TRBV2 and TRBJ1-1; D gene uncertain. Per the germline V gene, CDR1 is SNHLY and CDR2 is FYNNEI. This CDR3 region has 13 residues. V lost 7 bases to trimming and J lost 0 bases, with 9 bases between them. The DNA of the CDR3 is TGTGCCAGCATATTTACCGTGAACACTGAAGCTTTCTTT. This encodes CASIFTVNTEAFF. Full variable domain (rest looked up from reference TRBV2 and TRBJ1-1): EPEVTQTPSHQVTQMGQEVILRCVPISNHLYFYWYRQILGQKVEFLVSFYNNEISEKSEIFDDQFSVERPDGSNFTLKIRSTKLEDSAMYFCASIFTVNTEAFFGQGTRLTVV.

A single count supports this clone. CDR3 sequence: CASSAPGTDYEQYF. The CDR3 nucleotides read TGTGCCAGCAGCGCACCGGGGACAGACTACGAGCAGTACTTC. The rearrangement links TRBV5-5 to TRBJ2-7; 7 bases fit TRBD1. After removal of 4 bases from V and 3 bases from J, the junction contained 7 bases not matched to a gene. The CDR3 loop spans 14 amino acids. Germline CDR1 reads SGHKS; CDR2 reads YYEKEE (reference sequence). The full variable domain, with the rest looked up from reference TRBV5-5 and TRBJ2-7, is DAGVTQSPTHLIKTRGQQVTLRCSPISGHKSVSWYQQVLGQGPQFIFQYYEKEERGRGNFPDRFSARQFPNYSSELNVNALLLGDSALYLCASSAPGTDYEQYFGPGTRLTVT.

The rearrangement uses TRBV7-9 and TRBJ1-4; 9 bases map to TRBD1. With 5 bases clipped from V and 0 bases from J, the junction kept 4 bases outside the gene matches. This CDR3 region has 16 residues. Germline V CDR1 and CDR2: SEHNR, FQNEAQ (reference sequence). Written as DNA, the CDR3 is TGTGCCAGCAGCAGACAGGGGGTGGCAACTAATGAAAAACTGTTTTTT. This translates into CASSRQGVATNEKLFF.

In DNA form, the CDR3 reads TGTGCCAGTAGTATAGACAGAAACTATGGCTACACCTTC. Protein product: CASSIDRNYGYTF. The gene calls are TRBV19 and TRBJ1-2; no definite D call. V gave up 0 bases and J gave up 2 bases, with 4 bases separating them. The CDR3 extends over 13 amino acids. Germline V CDR1 and CDR2: LNHDA, SQIVND (reference sequence).

V is TRBV29-1 and J is TRBJ2-5, with D perhaps assigned TRBD1 or TRBD2 (6 bases each). From germline, CDR1 is SQVTM and CDR2 ANQGSEA. Trimming removed 4 bases from V and 4 bases from J, with 16 bases in between. CDR3 length: 14 amino acids. CDR3 residues: CSVAGAEGGETQYF. The CDR3 DNA sequence: TGCAGCGTTGCCGGGGCAGAGGGGGGAGAGACCCAGTACTTC.

The V gene is TRBV10-3, the J gene TRBJ2-7; tentative D call: TRBD2 (5 bases). This CDR3 is 13 amino acids long. V shed 5 bases and J shed 2 bases, with 10 bases lying between them. Germline values: CDR1 ENHRY, CDR2 SYGVKD. The CDR3: CAISTGMTYEQYF. The CDR3, as DNA: TGTGCCATCAGTACCGGGATGACCTACGAGCAGTACTTC.

This rearrangement joins TRBV9 to TRBJ2-2; possibly TRBD2 for D (6 bases). Trimming removed 0 bases at V and 0 bases at J, with 9 bases between. The CDR3 length is 16 residues. From germline, CDR1 is SGDLS and CDR2 YYNGEE. In DNA, the CDR3 is TGTGCCAGCAGCGTAGGATCGGGGGCGAACACCGGGGAGCTGTTTTTT. This codes for CASSVGSGANTGELFF. The whole variable domain, filled in from reference TRBV9 and TRBJ2-2, reads DSGVTQTPKHLITATGQRVTLRCSPRSGDLSVYWYQQSLDQGLQFLIQYYNGEERAKGNILERFSAQQFPDLHSELNLSSLELGDSALYFCASSVGSGANTGELFFGEGSRLTVL.

The chain has TRBV27 and TRBJ2-3; TRBD1 is a possible D gene (5 bases). Germline values: CDR1 MNHEY, CDR2 SMNVEV (reference sequence). V was pared by 3 bases and J by 0 bases, with 10 bases between. The CDR3 length is 15 residues. CDR3 sequence reads: CASSFVTGSTDTQYF. CDR3 nucleotide sequence: TGTGCCAGCAGTTTCGTAACAGGAAGCACAGATACGCAGTATTTT.

V and J are TRBV7-8 and TRBJ2-1; 9 positions match TRBD2. The V gene's germline CDR1 is SGHVS and CDR2 FQNEAQ. This CDR3 region has 16 residues. V trimming: 6 bases; J trimming: 4 bases; junction bases outside the gene matches: 10. This CDR3 is CASSSRLAGIYNEQFF. The CDR3 nucleotides read TGTGCCAGCAGTTCCCGGCTAGCGGGGATTTACAATGAGCAGTTCTTC.

This chain uses TRBV6-6 with TRBJ1-4, with TRBD1 matching over 9 bases. The V and J ends lost 5 bases and 4 bases, in that order; junction bases with no gene match: 2. This CDR3 is built from 14 residues. Germline V gives CDR1 MNHNY, CDR2 SVGAGI (reference sequence). This chain's CDR3 is CASSDRGNNEKLFF. The CDR3, as DNA: TGTGCCAGCAGTGACAGGGGGAATAATGAAAAACTGTTTTTT.

The V and J genes are TRBV5-6 and TRBJ2-1; TRBD1 matches at 10 bases. The ends lost 6 bases at V and 6 bases at J; junction bases unmatched: 9. This CDR3 contains 15 residues. Germline CDR1 SGHDT, CDR2 YYEEEE. This chain's CDR3 is CASTMTGGPLNEQFF. Written as DNA, the CDR3 is TGTGCCAGCACCATGACAGGGGGCCCCCTCAATGAGCAGTTCTTC. Drawing the rest from reference TRBV5-6 and TRBJ2-1, the complete variable domain is DAGVTQSPTHLIKTRGQQVTLRCSPKSGHDTVSWYQQALGQGPQFIFQYYEEEERQRGNFPDRFSGHQFPNYSSELNVNALLLGDSALYLCASTMTGGPLNEQFFGPGTRLTVL.

Here the CDR3 reads CASSLTSSGSLSYNEQFF. The CDR3, as DNA: TGTGCCAGCAGCTTAACAAGTAGCGGGAGTCTTTCCTACAATGAGCAGTTCTTC. This chain joins TRBV7-2 and TRBJ2-1; TRBD2 matches at 9 bases. Per the germline V gene, CDR1 is SGHTA and CDR2 is FQGNSA. There are 18 residues in the CDR3. The V and J ends lost 2 bases and 1 base, in that order; junction bases with no gene match: 9.

The V and J genes are TRBV11-2 and TRBJ2-7; D is unclear. The CDR3 runs 14 residues. The germline V gene encodes CDR1 SGHAT and CDR2 FQNNGV. V shed 1 base and J shed 0 bases, with 7 bases lying between them. The CDR3 DNA is TGTGCCAGCAGCTTAGTCGGTTACTCCTACGAGCAGTACTTC. It codes for CASSLVGYSYEQYF. The whole variable domain, filled in from reference TRBV11-2 and TRBJ2-7, reads EAGVAQSPRYKIIEKRQSVAFWCNPISGHATLYWYQQILGQGPKLLIQFQNNGVVDDSQLPKDRFSAERLKGVDSTLKIQPAKLEDSAVYLCASSLVGYSYEQYFGPGTRLTVT.

CDR3 residues: CATSEDRGDNTEAFF. The CDR3, as DNA: TGTGCCACCAGCGAGGACAGGGGTGACAACACTGAAGCTTTCTTT. This sequence joins TRBV15 and TRBJ1-1; the match to TRBD1 covers 9 bases. V dropped 5 bases and J dropped 2; count of bases not matched to a gene: 6. Germline V gives CDR1 LNHNV, CDR2 YYDKDF (reference sequence). This CDR3 has 15 residues.

In its sample, this clone is medium-sized. The chain is built from TRBV5-4 and TRBJ2-3; 8 bases are a match to TRBD1. Germline-derived CDR1 and CDR2 are SGHNT and YYREEE (reference sequence). CDR3 length: 17 residues. The V gene end was trimmed by 4 bases and the J gene end by 0 bases; junction bases not matched to a gene: 10. CDR3 DNA sequence: TGTGCCAGCAGCCCCACCCCGCGACAGGGGAGCACAGATACGCAGTATTTT. Its translation is CASSPTPRQGSTDTQYF.

A few counts support this clone. This sequence joins TRBV7-8 and TRBJ2-3; D unclear. This CDR3 spans 11 amino acids. V lost 6 bases to trimming and J lost 5 bases, with 6 bases between them. Germline values: CDR1 SGHVS, CDR2 FQNEAQ. CDR3 DNA sequence: TGTGCCAGCAGGGGCGGAGATACGCAGTATTTT. Residues: CASRGGDTQYF. Full variable domain (outside the CDR3, taken from reference TRBV7-8 and TRBJ2-3): GAGVSQSPRYKVAKRGQDVALRCDPISGHVSLFWYQQALGQGPEFLTYFQNEAQLDKSGLPSDRFFAERPEGSVSTLKIQRTQQEDSAVYLCASRGGDTQYFGPGTRLTVL.

The rearrangement joins TRBV6-1 to TRBJ2-7; 7 nucleotides align to TRBD1. From germline, CDR1 is MNHNS and CDR2 SASEGT. Trimming at V came to 2 bases and at J to 0 bases, leaving 7 bases not matched to a gene. The CDR3 totals 16 residues. The DNA of the CDR3 is TGTGCCAGCAGTGAACCAGGGGGTCTTAGCTCCTACGAGCAGTACTTC. It is translated as CASSEPGGLSSYEQYF.

The chain combines TRBV27 with TRBJ2-3, with 10 bases aligning to TRBD2. This CDR3 is 14 amino acids long. The germline gives CDR1 MNHEY, CDR2 SMNVEV (reference sequence). The junction had 5 bases not matched to a gene; V was cut back by 5 bases and J by 6 bases. CDR3 nucleotides: TGTGCCAGCAGTGGACTAGCGGCTCGTGATACGCAGTATTTT. It codes for CASSGLAARDTQYF.

The chain carries TRBV11-2 and TRBJ2-7; the match to TRBD1 covers 9 bases. The CDR3 is made up of 14 amino acids. With 7 bases clipped from V and 1 base from J, the junction kept 5 bases outside the gene matches. Germline CDR1 SGHAT, CDR2 FQNNGV. The CDR3 sequence is CASNRQGVSYEQYF. The CDR3 bases are TGTGCCAGCAACCGACAGGGGGTATCCTACGAGCAGTACTTC.

V is TRBV7-9 and J is TRBJ2-7, with D tentatively TRBD1 or TRBD2 (5 bases each). Germline CDR1 and CDR2: SEHNR and FQNEAQ (reference sequence). Trimming stripped 5 bases from V and 5 bases from J, with 7 bases between. The CDR3 runs 11 residues. The CDR3, as DNA: TGTGCCAGCAGCCCGGGACACGAGCAGTACTTC. Translated: CASSPGHEQYF.